These 31 T cell receptor beta chains were sequenced from one sample in a study of lymphopenia after photon versus proton radiotherapy. Sequenced by immunoSEQ multiplex PCR; TCRdb stores in-frame clones only, minus some. The sample includes some 70,000 clones, about 87% of them seen just once. The material sequenced was peripheral blood, taken from a patient treated with proton-based radiotherapy. The receptor source for this set is a man older than 75 with esophageal cancer.

J is TRBJ1-5 and V is TRBV19; the D is unclear. Germline values: CDR1 LNHDA, CDR2 SQIVND (reference sequence). Trimming pared 3 bases from V and 2 bases from J, leaving 11 bases between. The CDR3 is 15 residues long. CDR3 sequence (DNA): TGTGCCAGTAGTATCGGCCCGTGGGGCAATCAGCCCCAGCATTTT. Translated: CASSIGPWGNQPQHF.

V and J are TRBV4-1 and TRBJ1-2; D unclear. Trimming took 0 bases from V and 1 from J, leaving 6 bases between them. There are 14 residues in the CDR3. Per germline, CDR1 MGHRA and CDR2 YSYEKL. For the CDR3, the DNA is TGCGCCAGCAGCCAAGAAGAGCATAACTATGGCTACACCTTC. It codes for CASSQEEHNYGYTF.

The chain is built from TRBV6-6 and TRBJ1-5; no reliable D call. Trimming cost V 6 bases and J 2 bases, with 8 bases left between them. The CDR3 has 13 residues. The V gene's germline CDR1 is MNHNY and CDR2 SVGAGI (reference sequence). The CDR3: CASRDSGNQPQHF. For the CDR3, the DNA is TGTGCCAGCAGGGATTCAGGCAATCAGCCCCAGCATTTT.

Here the CDR3 DNA reads TGCAGCGTTGAAGTGGGGACAGGGTCTTCCGAGCAGTACTTC. It yields the protein CSVEVGTGSSEQYF. The rearrangement joins TRBV29-1 to TRBJ2-7; TRBD1 matches at 9 bases. CDR3 length: 14 amino acids. The ends lost 1 base at V and 6 bases at J; junction bases unmatched: 7. Germline V gene sequence: CDR1 SQVTM, CDR2 ANQGSEA.

V usage is TRBV30 and J usage is TRBJ1-4; perhaps TRBD1 as D (6 bases). The germline CDR1 and CDR2 sequences are GTSNPN and SVGIG (reference sequence). V dropped 2 bases and J dropped 11 bases, with 15 bases sitting between them. This CDR3 has 13 residues. In DNA form, the CDR3 reads TGTGCCTGGAGTCTACAGGGAAGGGACAAACTGTTTTTT. This translates into CAWSLQGRDKLFF. The complete variable domain, with remaining parts taken from reference TRBV30 and TRBJ1-4, reads SQTIHQWPATLVQPVGSPLSLECTVEGTSNPNLYWYRQAAGRGLQLLFYSVGIGQISSEVPQNLSASRPQDRQFILSSKKLLLSDSGFYLCAWSLQGRDKLFFGSGTQLSVL.

This clone was observed a few times. V gene TRBV30 combines with J gene TRBJ1-2, with D possibly matching TRBD1 (5 bases). Germline-derived CDR1 and CDR2 are GTSNPN and SVGIG (reference sequence). The length of the CDR3 is 11 residues. Trimming removed 1 base from V and 6 bases from J, with 6 bases in between. The CDR3 DNA reads as TGTGCCTGGAGTGAGACAGATGGCTACACCTTC. Translated: CAWSETDGYTF.

Of note for this clone: Other DNA sequences in this sample translate to the same CDR3. This sequence joins TRBV6-5 and TRBJ1-1, with D uncertain. Trimming took off 0 bases at V and 1 base at J, with 6 bases between the two ends. CDR1 MNHEY and CDR2 SVGAGI come from the germline V gene. The length of the CDR3 is 14 residues. The CDR3 here is CASSYSTGNTEAFF. For the CDR3, the DNA is TGTGCCAGCAGTTACTCGACGGGGAACACTGAAGCTTTCTTT.

This sequence joins TRBV10-3 and TRBJ2-7; D gene uncertain. CDR1 is ENHRY and CDR2 is SYGVKD in the germline V gene. V lost 4 bases, J lost 2 bases, and 9 bases lay in between. The CDR3 extends over 13 amino acids. CDR3: CAISVEKAYEQYF. CDR3 in DNA: TGTGCCATCAGTGTGGAGAAGGCCTACGAGCAGTACTTC.

The chain couples TRBV7-2 to TRBJ1-3, with 8 bases identical to TRBD1. This CDR3 spans 15 amino acids. CDR1 and CDR2 (germline): SGHTA, FQGNSA. Trimming cost V 6 bases and J 2 bases; bases outside gene matches: 6. The CDR3 region is CASRQGVLAGNTIYF. CDR3 bases: TGTGCCAGCAGACAGGGGGTTCTTGCTGGAAACACCATATATTTT.

The chain has TRBV9 and TRBJ1-1; D ambiguous. This CDR3 has 13 amino acids. Trimming took off 2 bases at V and 3 bases at J, with 8 bases between the two ends. Germline assignment: CDR1 SGDLS and CDR2 YYNGEE. The CDR3 spells CASSVGLDTEAFF. As DNA, the CDR3 is TGTGCCAGCAGCGTGGGGTTGGACACTGAAGCTTTCTTT.

This clone was observed once. The rearrangement uses TRBV9 and TRBJ1-2, with 11 bases identical to TRBD1. V shed 6 bases and J 5 bases; nucleotides not matched to a gene: 9. The CDR3 length is 15 residues. Germline CDR1 reads SGDLS; CDR2 reads YYNGEE. The CDR3 loop is CASTSAGQGAYGYTF. The CDR3 DNA is TGTGCCAGCACCTCAGCTGGACAGGGGGCATATGGCTACACCTTC. Filled out from reference TRBV9 and TRBJ1-2, the complete variable domain reads DSGVTQTPKHLITATGQRVTLRCSPRSGDLSVYWYQQSLDQGLQFLIQYYNGEERAKGNILERFSAQQFPDLHSELNLSSLELGDSALYFCASTSAGQGAYGYTFGSGTRLTVV.

The chain recombines TRBV10-2 with TRBJ1-1; D not resolved. CDR1 and CDR2 (germline): WSHSY, SAAADI. The CDR3 runs 13 residues. V lost 3 bases and J lost 3, with 8 bases in between. The CDR3 nucleotides are TGCGCCAGCAGTGAATATCTGGACACTGAAGCTTTCTTT. Encoded protein: CASSEYLDTEAFF.

The V gene is TRBV7-9, the J gene TRBJ2-7; the D gene is possibly TRBD1 (5 bases). In germline, CDR1 is SEHNR, CDR2 FQNEAQ (reference sequence). The V end lost 5 bases, the J end lost 3 bases, and 8 bases lay between the germline ends. The CDR3 sequence is 12 residues long. The chain's CDR3 is CASSKQDYEQYF. The CDR3 nucleotides read TGTGCCAGCAGCAAACAGGACTACGAGCAGTACTTC. The full variable domain, completed using reference TRBV7-9 and TRBJ2-7, is DTGVSQNPRHKITKRGQNVTFRCDPISEHNRLYWYRQTLGQGPEFLTYFQNEAQLEKSRLLSDRFSAERPKGSFSTLEIQRTEQGDSAMYLCASSKQDYEQYFGPGTRLTVT.

The chain combines TRBV29-1 with TRBJ2-3; no firm D call. Trimming took 5 bases from V and 6 from J, leaving 12 bases between them. Germline V CDR1 and CDR2: SQVTM, ANQGSEA. The CDR3 contains 12 residues. The CDR3 loop reads CSVFQARDTQYF. CDR3 nucleotide sequence: TGCAGCGTTTTCCAAGCGCGGGATACGCAGTATTTT.

The chain combines TRBV7-3 with TRBJ2-7; 7 bases are a match to TRBD1. Trimming at V came to 10 bases and at J to 6 bases, leaving 12 bases not matched to a gene. Germline V gene data show CDR1 as SGHTA and CDR2 as FQGTGA. This CDR3 comprises 13 residues. This CDR3 is CATATGPMGEQYF. CDR3 coding DNA: TGTGCCACTGCGACAGGGCCGATGGGCGAGCAGTACTTC.

The chain carries TRBV19 and TRBJ1-4, with a possible D match to TRBD1 (5 bases). V was clipped by 7 bases and J by 5 bases, with 17 bases between them. Germline CDR1 reads LNHDA; CDR2 reads SQIVND (reference sequence). The CDR3 loop spans 15 amino acids. CDR3 bases: TGTGCCAGTATCGAGCGAGCAGGGTGGAATGAAAAACTGTTTTTT. Its protein is CASIERAGWNEKLFF.

The chain employs TRBV7-9 and TRBJ1-3; D is ambiguous. Trimming pared 1 base from V and 7 bases from J, leaving 8 bases between. The germline gives CDR1 SEHNR, CDR2 FQNEAQ (reference sequence). This CDR3 comprises 13 residues. CDR3 in DNA: TGTGCCAGCAGCTTAGATATGGAGAACACCATATATTTT. Protein sequence: CASSLDMENTIYF.

This clone is a singleton in its sample. This chain uses TRBV7-2 with TRBJ2-1; TRBD2 agrees at 12 bases. CDR1 is SGHTA and CDR2 is FQGNSA in the germline V gene. The CDR3 has 15 residues. V shed 7 bases and J 6 bases; nucleotides not matched to a gene: 7. CDR3 DNA sequence: TGTGCCAGCACCCTCGGACTAGCGGGAAGCAATGAGCAGTTCTTC. Its translation is CASTLGLAGSNEQFF.

V and J are TRBV7-9 and TRBJ2-3; 10 nucleotides align to TRBD2. CDR1 and CDR2 from the germline V gene are SEHNR and FQNEAQ (reference sequence). Trimming cost V 1 base and J 5 bases; bases outside gene matches: 3. The CDR3 is 15 amino acids. In DNA, the CDR3 is TGTGCCAGCAGCTTAGTATCTAGCGGGGGAGATACGCAGTATTTT. Protein product: CASSLVSSGGDTQYF.

As concerns this clone: This sample includes further DNA sequences coding for the same CDR3. This chain links TRBV6-6 with TRBJ1-5; D possibly corresponds to TRBD1 (5 bases). Germline CDR1 reads MNHNY; CDR2 reads SVGAGI (reference sequence). This CDR3 is 14 amino acids long. The germline V and J ends were trimmed by 7 bases and 5 bases, with 15 bases remaining between them. The CDR3 is CASTLPGGYQPQHF. In nucleotides, the CDR3 is TGTGCCAGCACCCTTCCGGGGGGGTATCAGCCCCAGCATTTT.

The V call is TRBV10-3, the J call TRBJ2-5, with D perhaps being TRBD1 or TRBD2 (5 bases each). The CDR3 spans 14 residues. Trimming shortened V by 2 bases and J by 4 bases, and 11 bases separated the two germline ends. Looked up from germline, CDR1 is ENHRY and CDR2 is SYGVKD. For the CDR3, the DNA is TGTGCCATCAGTGAGGGGAGTACAGGAGAGACCCAGTACTTC. Amino acids: CAISEGSTGETQYF.

V gene TRBV7-2 combines with J gene TRBJ2-3, with 13 bases aligning to TRBD2. The length of the CDR3 is 16 residues. V lost 0 bases, J lost 4 bases, and 1 base stayed unmatched. Germline assignment: CDR1 SGHTA and CDR2 FQGNSA. The CDR3 here is CASSLATSGRPDTQYF. The DNA for the CDR3 is TGTGCCAGCAGCTTAGCGACTAGCGGGAGGCCAGATACGCAGTATTTT.

This chain connects TRBV7-2 to TRBJ2-2; TRBD2 aligns across 7 bases. J gave up 5 bases and V 4 bases, and 4 bases lay outside the gene matches. Germline CDR1 reads SGHTA; CDR2 reads FQGNSA. This CDR3 has 14 residues. The CDR3 region is CASSSGGWTGELFF. CDR3 bases: TGTGCCAGCAGCTCGGGGGGTTGGACCGGGGAGCTGTTTTTT.

J is TRBJ1-5 and V is TRBV6-1, with D tentatively TRBD1 (6 bases). CDR3 length equals 16 residues. Between the trimmed V and J ends, which lost 6 bases and 0 bases, there was a span of 15 bases. CDR1 is MNHNS, CDR2 SASEGT, per germline. The CDR3 sequence: CASRERTAYSNQPQHF. CDR3 DNA sequence: TGTGCCAGCAGGGAAAGGACAGCTTATAGCAATCAGCCCCAGCATTTT.

This clone was seen only a few times. This CDR3 is CASSLSHDEAGYTF. The CDR3 nucleotides read TGTGCCAGCTCACTTTCCCACGATGAAGCTGGCTACACCTTC. The chain has TRBV18 and TRBJ1-2; D remains unclear. With 4 bases removed from V and 7 bases from J, the gap between germline ends came to 16 bases. The CDR3 is made up of 14 amino acids. Germline CDR1 reads KGHSH; CDR2 reads LQKENI.

The chain joins TRBV4-1 to TRBJ2-5; D may be TRBD1 (6 bases). The J call is in doubt because the DNA end fits TRBJ2-7 better. The CDR3 is made up of 15 amino acids. Per the germline V gene, CDR1 is MGHRA and CDR2 is YSYEKL. The CDR3: CASSQAAGDPYEQYF. The DNA for the CDR3 is TGCGCCAGCAGCCAAGCGGCAGGGGATCCCTACGAGCAGTACTTC.

This clone came up once. The rearrangement uses TRBV4-3 and TRBJ2-1, with 12 bases aligning to TRBD2. V trimming: 1 base; J trimming: 8 bases; junction bases outside the gene matches: 3. The length of the CDR3 is 15 residues. Per germline, CDR1 LGHNA and CDR2 YSLEER. CDR3: CASSQASGGGYEQFF. The CDR3 DNA reads as TGCGCCAGCAGCCAAGCTAGCGGGGGGGGATATGAGCAGTTCTTC.

CDR3 sequence reads: CASKQTGGSGNTIYF. The CDR3 nucleotides read TGTGCCAGCAAACAGACAGGGGGCTCTGGAAACACCATATATTTT. The rearrangement uses TRBV2 and TRBJ1-3, with 9 positions matching TRBD1. CDR1 is SNHLY, CDR2 FYNNEI, per germline. The CDR3 is 15 amino acids. V lost 7 bases to trimming and J lost 0 bases; unmatched junction nucleotides: 4.

The V call is TRBV12-5, the J call TRBJ2-2; 7 bases are shared with TRBD1. CDR3 size: 15 residues. Germline V CDR1 and CDR2: LGHNT, FRNRAP. The V gene end was trimmed by 5 bases and the J gene end by 7 bases; junction bases not matched to a gene: 10. This CDR3 is CASGPPNDRVGELFF. CDR3 nucleotide sequence: TGTGCTAGTGGTCCGCCAAATGACAGGGTCGGGGAGCTGTTTTTT.

V is TRBV14 and J is TRBJ1-1; TRBD1 agrees at 8 bases. CDR3 length: 13 amino acids. From germline, CDR1 is SGHDN and CDR2 FVKESK. The J segment lost 7 bases and the V segment lost 0 bases, leaving 1 base of the junction unmatched. The CDR3 is CASSQDTGGEAFF. The CDR3 nucleotides are TGTGCCAGCAGCCAAGATACAGGGGGTGAAGCTTTCTTT.

CDR3 coding DNA: TGCGCCAGCAGCAGGACTAGCGGGGGGCTACGCACAGATACGCAGTATTTT. Residues: CASSRTSGGLRTDTQYF. The chain uses TRBV5-1 and TRBJ2-3, with 14 bases identical to TRBD2. V was clipped by 4 bases and J by 1 base; unmatched bases: 5. Germline CDR1 SGHRS, CDR2 YFSETQ. The CDR3 covers 17 residues.